These T cell receptor beta chains were read from a single sample in a study of CD8+ T cells in alopecia areata. Some clones are missing from TCRdb's copy, which holds only in-frame ones; the method was immunoSEQ multiplex PCR. Of approximately 180,000 clones listed, 59% are singletons. The input for sequencing was CD4+ T cells sorted from blood, taken at week 0. These receptors originate from a human donor with alopecia areata. CDR3s include the opening cysteine and the closing phenylalanine or tryptophan. The D gene is left open where the match is weak. Where a row states a size, it is once, few, many or the class of an expanded clone; other rows omit it.

d_call j_call v_call clone_size cdr3_nt cdr3_aa
- TRBJ1-3 TRBV5-1 - TGCGCCAGCAGCTTATTAGGACAGACATCTGGAAACACCATATATTTT CASSLLGQTSGNTIYF
TRBD1 TRBJ1-2 TRBV29-1 few TGCAGCCCTCACTGTTGGGACAGACCCCTAGATGGCTACACCTTC CSPHCWDRPLDGYTF
TRBD1 TRBJ1-6 TRBV10-3 - TGTGCCATCAATGGACAGGCAGATTCACCCCTCCACTTT CAINGQADSPLHF
- TRBJ1-6 TRBV7-9 - TGTGCCAGCAGCTTAGGATCAGGGACGAATTCACCCCTCCACTTT CASSLGSGTNSPLHF
- TRBJ2-7 TRBV27 - TGTGCCAGTCGGGGTCTTTACGAGCAGTACTTC CASRGLYEQYF
- TRBJ2-1 TRBV2 - TGTGCCAGCAGTCTCTACATCAACAATGAGCAGTTCTTC CASSLYINNEQFF
- TRBJ2-1 TRBV5-4 - TGTGCCAGCAGCTTGGGGGGCAGCTCCTACAATGAGCAGTTCTTC CASSLGGSSYNEQFF
- TRBJ2-7 TRBV30 once TGTGCCTGGAGTGTACTGGGCTTCACCACGACCTTC CAWSVLGFTTTF
- TRBJ1-2 TRBV7-9 - TGTGCCAGCAGCAACAGGGACTATGGCTACACCTTC CASSNRDYGYTF
- TRBJ1-5 TRBV4-2 - TGTGCCAGCAGCCAAGATGGAGGGCGGAGCAATCAGCCCCAGCATTTT CASSQDGGRSNQPQHF
TRBD2 TRBJ2-2 TRBV30 - TGTGCCTGGAGTACAAAATCTAGCGGGGGGGCCCTGGCCGGGGAGCTGTTTTTT CAWSTKSSGGALAGELFF
- TRBJ1-1 TRBV7-9 - TGTGCCAGCGGACGGGGCCTGAACACTGAAGCTTTCTTT CASGRGLNTEAFF